These T cell receptor beta chains were read from a single sample in a study of identical twins. TCRdb processed the 5' RACE reads anew with MiXCR; each CDR3 protein has one entry. The sample contains roughly 750,000 distinct CDR3 sequences, 21% of which appear only once. These records were also assigned to another study, of T cells expressing NK-cell markers.

What was sequenced was PBMCs. Receptors were obtained from a woman under 30 in good health. CDR3s include the opening cysteine and the closing phenylalanine or tryptophan. The D gene is left open where the match is weak.

D gene | V gene | CDR3 protein
- | TRBV6-1 | CASSPPRGTSTDTQYF
- | TRBV20-1 | CSASVLQGYEQYF
- | TRBV6-6 | CASPNESTPEQFF
TRBD1 | TRBV7-9 | CASSTQTGPYGYTF
TRBD2 | TRBV27 | CASSFGGALEDTQYF
- | TRBV10-3 | CAIPEGGGAGELFF
TRBD1 | TRBV11-3 | CASSWGYRDREETQYF
- | TRBV5-1 | CASSTGIGGMVNEQFF
- | TRBV5-1 | CASSSQGGVYNEQFF
- | TRBV29-1 | CSAERRYGYTF
- | TRBV29-1 | CSSRGPSMNTEAFF
TRBD1 | TRBV5-1 | CASSTRDRGLMERHTEAFF
TRBD2 | TRBV7-3 | CASHSGGGSTDTQYF
TRBD1 | TRBV10-3 | CATLGQISGNTIYF
- | TRBV29-1 | CSVSPLGLNTEAFF
- | TRBV7-2 | CASSSRLGLYEQYF
- | TRBV20-1 | CSARRTGDPSAGERYEQFF
TRBD2 | TRBV7-9 | CASSPEVGTRTHEQYF
- | TRBV6-2/TRBV6-3 | CASSYSIEQYF
- | TRBV20-1 | CSAPQGGSNTGELFF
- | TRBV5-1 | CASSKTDYEQYF
- | TRBV20-1 | CSVFASGTPVKFF
- | TRBV6-1 | CASRSNGIPPDTQYF
- | TRBV5-5 | CASSPRGHTF
- | TRBV6-5 | CASSYSGARAIPEAFF
- | TRBV20-1 | CSAPGTRPSESSTDTQYF
- | TRBV20-1 | CSARVYYEQYF
- | TRBV12-3/TRBV12-4 | CASSLVSGAFNNEQFF
TRBD2 | TRBV7-8 | CASSSGRLAGDYEQFF
- | TRBV10-3 | CAILGTGRTYEQYF
- | TRBV10-3 | CAISESRDIGETQYF
- | TRBV12-3/TRBV12-4 | CASTLAITDTQYF
- | TRBV14 | CASSLLQFSSGNEQFF
- | TRBV18 | CASSPGKDYEQYF
TRBD2 | TRBV5-1 | CASSERGLGSTQYF
TRBD2 | TRBV7-8 | CAGSVYQLAAYNEQFF
TRBD1 | TRBV7-9 | CASSLSDREDLSGYTF
- | TRBV7-9 | CASSPGGIYTEAFF
TRBD1 | TRBV5-1 | CASSWDDRGGTEAFF
- | TRBV12-3/TRBV12-4 | CASRAGANVLTF
- | TRBV9 | CASSVTGERNEQFF
- | TRBV21-1 | CASSRNVNQPQHF
- | TRBV3-1 | CASSQTQGNTEAFF
TRBD2 | TRBV4-2 | CASSRNLAGGSDEQYF
- | TRBV5-1 | CASSFGKGTDTQYF
TRBD2 | TRBV7-9 | CASSLGGGGSYNEQFF
- | TRBV7-8 | CASSPRGPNGELFF
- | TRBV12-3/TRBV12-4 | CASTPWTPQGTDTQYF
- | TRBV5-1 | CASKRATNTEAFF
- | TRBV2 | CASRLTGGSNEQFF
- | TRBV11-2 | CASSSVAGKNTGELFF
TRBD2 | TRBV3-1 | CASSHQIAGYYNEQFF
TRBD2 | TRBV5-1 | CASSLLAGAQKGETQYF